One sample yielded the 12 T cell receptor beta chains listed below, sequenced in a study of regulatory and conventional T cells in RAG deficiency. TCRdb keeps only in-frame clones here, not all; method: immunoSEQ multiplex PCR. The sample holds roughly 32,000 clones, over 75% seen once. The sample also formed part of further work on regulatory T cells. That source notes: The PCR used 52 TRBV and 13 TRBJ primers.

Material for sequencing was CD8+ T cells sorted from blood. These receptor sequences come from a human donor in good health.

This chain uses TRBV27 with TRBJ1-1; TRBD1 matches 7 bases. The germline CDR1 and CDR2 sequences are MNHEY and SMNVEV (reference sequence). V dropped 5 bases and J dropped 2; count of bases not matched to a gene: 5. This CDR3 contains 14 residues. CDR3 sequence reads: CASSPGTANTEAFF. CDR3 sequence (DNA): TGTGCCAGCAGTCCCGGGACAGCTAACACTGAAGCTTTCTTT.

This chain connects TRBV7-8 to TRBJ2-3; D is uncertain. The V gene's germline CDR1 is SGHVS and CDR2 FQNEAQ. The CDR3 runs 14 residues. V lost 1 base, J lost 3 bases, and 8 bases lay in between. This CDR3 is CASSLGSRTDTQYF. CDR3 nucleotides: TGTGCCAGCAGCTTAGGCTCCAGAACAGATACGCAGTATTTT.

This chain links TRBV28 with TRBJ1-1; D is perhaps TRBD1 (5 bases). The CDR3 covers 16 residues. Trimming left V 3 bases short and J 2 bases short, with 16 bases between. The germline gives CDR1 MDHEN, CDR2 SYDVKM. The CDR3 bases are TGTGCCAGCAGTTTCCCCGGGGTGGGGGGTAACACTGAAGCTTTCTTT. This sequence encodes CASSFPGVGGNTEAFF.

The table lists this clone with a count of one. The rearrangement joins TRBV6-1 to TRBJ1-4; 7 bases match TRBD1. The CDR3 spans 14 residues. CDR1 MNHNS and CDR2 SASEGT come from the germline V gene. The V and J ends lost 0 bases and 7 bases, in that order; junction bases with no gene match: 2. CDR3 sequence reads: CASSEAGDSEKLFF. The CDR3 DNA reads as TGTGCCAGCAGTGAAGCCGGGGACAGTGAAAAACTGTTTTTT.

This chain links TRBV30 with TRBJ1-1; D is uncertain. The germline V gene encodes CDR1 GTSNPN and CDR2 SVGIG (reference sequence). The V end lost 2 bases, the J end lost 6 bases, and 10 bases lay between the germline ends. The CDR3 runs to 12 residues. This chain's CDR3 is CAWSRRGAEAFF. Here the CDR3 DNA reads TGTGCCTGGAGTAGGCGTGGGGCTGAAGCTTTCTTT.

The chain combines TRBV19 with TRBJ2-2; a weak D match, TRBD2 (5 bases). This CDR3 is built from 13 residues. Germline CDR1 reads LNHDA; CDR2 reads SQIVND (reference sequence). Trimming shortened V by 5 bases and J by 10 bases, and 14 bases separated the two germline ends. Written as DNA, the CDR3 is TGTGCCAGTAGTCCTTGGACTGCCGAGGAGCTGTTTTTT. Translated, it gives CASSPWTAEELFF.

This clone was counted once. The CDR3 region is CASSSGNYEAFF. The DNA for the CDR3 is TGTGCCAGCAGTTCCGGAAACTATGAAGCTTTCTTT. The chain links TRBV27 to TRBJ1-1; D is uncertain. CDR1 MNHEY and CDR2 SMNVEV come from the germline V gene (reference sequence). CDR3 length: 12 residues. V was shortened by 4 bases and J by 7 bases, with 10 bases between the two germline ends.

This CDR3 reads CASSLEGFADTQYF. Written as DNA, the CDR3 is TGTGCCAGCAGCTTAGAAGGGTTCGCAGATACGCAGTATTTT. J is TRBJ2-3 and V is TRBV7-2, with no clear D. V shed 1 base and J shed 4 bases, with 9 bases lying between them. Germline assignment: CDR1 SGHTA and CDR2 FQGNSA. This CDR3 spans 14 amino acids.

V and J are TRBV19 and TRBJ1-2, with D uncertain. The CDR3 totals 13 residues. The V gene's germline CDR1 is LNHDA and CDR2 SQIVND (reference sequence). The V end was cut by 3 bases, the J end by 8 bases, with 13 bases between. CDR3: CASSMSLPEGYTF. CDR3 bases: TGTGCCAGTAGTATGTCTCTGCCGGAAGGCTACACCTTC.

This clone was seen only once. The chain employs TRBV29-1 and TRBJ2-7; D may be TRBD2 (5 bases). Trimming cost V 1 base and J 3 bases, with 22 bases left between them. The CDR3 is 17 amino acids. Germline V lookup: CDR1 SQVTM, CDR2 ANQGSEA. This chain's CDR3 is CSVEGQDSSSGFYEQYF. DNA of the CDR3: TGCAGCGTTGAAGGTCAGGACTCTTCATCGGGGTTCTACGAGCAGTACTTC.

This chain connects TRBV13 to TRBJ1-4; tentatively, D is TRBD1 (5 bases). V lost 3 bases and J lost 10, with 12 bases in between. This CDR3 spans 13 amino acids. Germline loops: CDR1 PRHDT, CDR2 FYEKMQ (reference sequence). CDR3 nucleotides: TGTGCCAGCAGCTTTGGGCAGGGTGGAAAACTGTTTTTT. Its translation is CASSFGQGGKLFF.

V gene TRBV7-9 combines with J gene TRBJ1-5; no reliable D call. The V end was cut by 4 bases, the J end by 9 bases, with 10 bases between. CDR3 size: 12 residues. The V gene's germline CDR1 is SEHNR and CDR2 FQNEAQ (reference sequence). CDR3 nucleotides: TGTGCCAGCAGCTCTTCAAGTCGGCCCCAGCATTTT. Its translation: CASSSSSRPQHF.